The rows below give T cell receptor beta chains drawn from one sample of a study of T cells in Graves' hyperthyroidism and ophthalmopathy. TCRdb ran MiXCR on the multiplex PCR reads and lists one entry per CDR3 protein. The profile shows 350,000 to 400,000 distinct CDR3 sequences, 14% to 15% of them singletons. The sequenced material came from blood. The receptors derive from a woman aged 25 to 45 with Graves' hyperthyroidism. The CDR3 runs from the conserved cysteine through the conserved F or W. A D gene is named only where the DNA matches it firmly. Where a row states a size, it is once, few, many or the class of an expanded clone; other rows omit it.

v_call,clone_size,j_call,d_call,cdr3_nt,cdr3_aa
TRBV7-9,NA,TRBJ2-3,TRBD2,TGTGCCAGCAGCTTAGTGGGACTAGTACCGGCAGATACGCAGTATTTT,CASSLVGLVPADTQYF
TRBV20-1,many,TRBJ2-7,NA,TGCAGTGCTAGCGTCGGAGGCCCCATTACCGAGCAGTACTTC,CSASVGGPITEQYF
TRBV2,NA,TRBJ2-3,TRBD1,TGTGCCAGCAAAACCGGGACAGGGGGAAGAGTGGGCACAGATACGCAGTATTTT,CASKTGTGGRVGTDTQYF
TRBV20-1,NA,TRBJ2-5,NA,TGCAGTGCGGAGATGGGGGGCCGGGAGACCCAGTACTTC,CSAEMGGRETQYF
TRBV19,NA,TRBJ2-7,NA,TGTGCCAGTAGCGGGACATACGCTTTCCCCCGAAACGAGCAGTACTTC,CASSGTYAFPRNEQYF
TRBV15,many,TRBJ2-7,TRBD1,TGTGCCACCAGCCCGGACAGGGGGCACGGTTACGAGCAGTACTTC,CATSPDRGHGYEQYF
TRBV10-3,NA,TRBJ2-2,TRBD1,TGTGCCATCAGCGTGACAGGGCAAACCGGGGAGCTGTTTTTT,CAISVTGQTGELFF
TRBV19,few,TRBJ1-5,NA,TGTGCCAGTAGTGCCCAGGGGACGAGGAATCAGCCCCAGCATTTT,CASSAQGTRNQPQHF
TRBV7-2,many,TRBJ2-7,TRBD2,TGTGCCAGCAGCCCCGGGGGTAGCGGGAAATACGAGCAGTACTTC,CASSPGGSGKYEQYF
TRBV7-6,many,TRBJ2-7,TRBD2,TGTGCCAGCAGCCCAGAGGTGGGACTAGGGCAGCAGTACTTC,CASSPEVGLGQQYF
TRBV6-5,few,TRBJ1-2,TRBD1,TGTGCCAGCAGTTACAGCCCAGGGGGCGTGGGCTATGGCTACACCTTC,CASSYSPGGVGYGYTF
TRBV9,few,TRBJ2-1,NA,TGTGCCAGCAGCGCCCTGGAGACCCAGCAGTTCTTC,CASSALETQQFF
TRBV5-1,few,TRBJ2-7,TRBD2,TGCGCCAGCAAGCTAGCGGGAGCTTCCTACGAGCAGTACTTC,CASKLAGASYEQYF
TRBV6-1,few,TRBJ2-7,TRBD2,TGTGCCACCCTCGGGAGGGGACCCAACCGGGACTCCTACTACGAGCAGTACTTC,CATLGRGPNRDSYYEQYF
TRBV11-2,many,TRBJ2-2,TRBD2,TGTGGGACTAGCGGGAGCACCGGGGAGCTGTTTTTT,CGTSGSTGELFF
TRBV6-2/TRBV6-3,NA,TRBJ2-5,NA,TGTGCCAGCAGTTATATCTCTTGGCAGACTGATCAAGAGACCCAGTACTTC,CASSYISWQTDQETQYF
TRBV5-5,few,TRBJ1-2,TRBD1,TGTGCCAGCAGCCCCGGGGACAGGGGCAACGATGGCTACACCTTC,CASSPGDRGNDGYTF
TRBV6-1,NA,TRBJ1-6,NA,TGTGCCAGCAGTGACAGGGTTAACTCCTATAATTCACCCCTCCACTTT,CASSDRVNSYNSPLHF
TRBV28,many,TRBJ1-3,NA,TGTGCCAGCAGTTTATGGGGATTCAATTCTGGAAACACCATATATTTT,CASSLWGFNSGNTIYF
TRBV5-1,many,TRBJ1-1,TRBD1,TGCGCCAGCAGCTTGGGGGACAGGGGGCGGGCCACTGAAGCTTTCTTT,CASSLGDRGRATEAFF
TRBV15,once,TRBJ1-2,NA,TGTGCCACCAGCAGAGATCAGGCCGGCTATGGCTACACCTTC,CATSRDQAGYGYTF
TRBV3-1,many,TRBJ2-1,TRBD2,TGTGCCAGCAGCCTTAGCGGGACCCCGGGGGATGAGCAGTTCTTC,CASSLSGTPGDEQFF
TRBV2,NA,TRBJ2-7,NA,TGTGCCAGCAGCCAAGAGGGGCTTCAGAGCTCCTACGAGCAGTACTTC,CASSQEGLQSSYEQYF
TRBV7-2,many,TRBJ2-4,TRBD2,TGTGCCAGCAGCTCCGGGACTAGCCGTAGTGTAAACATTCAGTACTTC,CASSSGTSRSVNIQYF
TRBV7-8,NA,TRBJ1-1,NA,TGTGCCAGCAGGGAGGGGGGCCGGACTGAAGCTTTCTTT,CASREGGRTEAFF
TRBV28,NA,TRBJ2-7,TRBD2,TGTGCCAGCATCGACCGGCGGGAGGACCCCAAGCAGTACTTC,CASIDRREDPKQYF
TRBV29-1,many,TRBJ2-7,TRBD1,TGCAGCGTCTCGCGACAGGGGCGTAGCGAGCAGTACTTC,CSVSRQGRSEQYF
TRBV2,NA,TRBJ2-1,TRBD2,TGTGCCACCGGAACTAAGGCACTAGCGGGAGGCTACAATGAGCAGTTCTTC,CATGTKALAGGYNEQFF
TRBV5-1,few,TRBJ2-2,TRBD2,TGCGCCAGCAGCACCGGGACTAGCTCCGGGGAGCTGTTTTTT,CASSTGTSSGELFF
TRBV18,many,TRBJ2-1,NA,TGTGCCAGCTCACCGGGACTGAACAATGAGCAGTTCTTC,CASSPGLNNEQFF
TRBV3-1,many,TRBJ2-7,NA,TGTGCCAGCAGCCTAGGGGCCAACCGGGCCTACGAGCAGTACTTC,CASSLGANRAYEQYF
TRBV7-9,NA,TRBJ2-6,TRBD1,TGTGCCAGCAGCCTAGGACAGGGAAACTCTGGGGCCAACGTCCTGACTTTC,CASSLGQGNSGANVLTF
TRBV2,NA,TRBJ2-1,TRBD2,TGTGCCAGCACCACCCGGGTACTAGCGGACTCCTACAATGAGCAGTTCTTC,CASTTRVLADSYNEQFF
TRBV27,many,TRBJ1-2,NA,TGTGCCAGCAGCAGTACAGCCCCTAGTTATGGCTACACCTTC,CASSSTAPSYGYTF
TRBV24-1,few,TRBJ2-5,NA,TGTGCCACCAGTGACCAAACCCGTGGCGAGACCCAGTACTTC,CATSDQTRGETQYF
TRBV5-5,NA,TRBJ1-2,NA,TGTGCCAGTTCAATAGGAGTATCCCTGGACTATGGCTACACCTTC,CASSIGVSLDYGYTF
TRBV18,many,TRBJ1-4,NA,TGTGCCAGCTCAAACAATATGACGCCTAATGAAAAACTGTTTTTT,CASSNNMTPNEKLFF
TRBV18,many,TRBJ1-1,NA,TGTGCCAGCTCACCAATTGACGGTATTAACACTGAAGCTTTCTTT,CASSPIDGINTEAFF
TRBV28,many,TRBJ1-1,NA,TGTGCCAGCAGTTTATCGGGTACCAGGAGGACTGAAGCTTTCTTT,CASSLSGTRRTEAFF
TRBV6-6,many,TRBJ2-7,NA,TGTGCCAGCAGTTACTCGGGTAGGGGGGCCTACGAGCAGTACTTC,CASSYSGRGAYEQYF
TRBV7-2,few,TRBJ1-3,TRBD1,TGTGCCAGCAGCTTCCGGGACAGCCCTGGAAACACCATATATTTT,CASSFRDSPGNTIYF
TRBV7-2,many,TRBJ1-5,NA,TGTGCCAGCAGCTTAGCCGGGCCAAATCAGCCCCAGCATTTT,CASSLAGPNQPQHF
TRBV5-1,NA,TRBJ2-1,TRBD2,TGCGCCAGCAGCTTGGGGGCGACTAGCGGATTGCAGTTCTTC,CASSLGATSGLQFF
TRBV2,few,TRBJ2-7,TRBD2,TGTGCCAGCAGCCCCACTAGCGGGGGACCCTACGAGCAGTACTTC,CASSPTSGGPYEQYF
TRBV28,few,TRBJ2-2,NA,TGTGCCAGCAGCCCCCCGGGTAGCATCGTTGGCGGGGAGCTGTTTTTT,CASSPPGSIVGGELFF
TRBV6-1,NA,TRBJ1-4,NA,TGTGCCAGCAGGGGCGGGCAGAAGGGGGAAAAACTGTTTTTT,CASRGGQKGEKLFF
TRBV24-1,few,TRBJ2-1,TRBD1,TGTGCCTGTTTCCCGACAGGGGGCGCGGTCCACAATGAGCAGTTCTTC,CACFPTGGAVHNEQFF
TRBV20-1,many,TRBJ2-7,NA,TGCAGTGCTAGAGATCTGGCAGCCCAGAGCTCCTACGAGCAGTACTTC,CSARDLAAQSSYEQYF
TRBV9,NA,TRBJ2-3,NA,TGTGCCAGCAGCCCACTCAACCTTAATGGCACAGATACGCAGTATTTT,CASSPLNLNGTDTQYF
TRBV3-1,many,TRBJ2-2,NA,TGTGCCAGCAGCCAAGATTTGGAGTTCACCGGGGAGCTGTTTTTT,CASSQDLEFTGELFF
TRBV7-3,many,TRBJ2-3,TRBD1,TGTGCCAGCAGCCCAAGGAGTTCAGGGGGCGCAGATACGCAGTATTTT,CASSPRSSGGADTQYF
TRBV28,many,TRBJ2-2,TRBD1,TGTGCCAGCAGTTTATTCATCGGGGGGACAGGGCTCCCCGGGGAGCTGTTTTTT,CASSLFIGGTGLPGELFF
TRBV7-9,NA,TRBJ2-5,NA,TGTGCCAGCAGCTTAGCAGCAGGAGGGGGCGAGACCCAGTACTTC,CASSLAAGGGETQYF
TRBV5-1,few,TRBJ2-2,NA,TGCGCCAGCAGCTTGAGTGCCGCCACCGGGGAGCTGTTTTTT,CASSLSAATGELFF